Sequencing of this TCR beta chain was carried out in a study of blood T cells in healthy people across ages. For the second PCR, which ran for roughly 6 to 11 cycles, a sample-barcoded 5' primer and a J-beta primer mix were used. TCRdb used MiXCR to reprocess the 5' RACE reads, holding one entry per CDR3 protein. The repertoire holds about 1.4 million distinct CDR3 sequences, approximately 59% seen once, with 6.5% to 8% in the top ten. Germline V gene data show CDR1 as MNHNY and CDR2 as SVGAGI (reference sequence). The CDR3 consists of 16 residues. After removal of 7 bases from V and 2 bases from J, the junction contained 11 bases not matched to a gene.

The sequenced sample was blood. V gene TRBV6-6 combines with J gene TRBJ2-5; the match to TRBD1 covers 9 bases. This sequence originates from a man between 18 and 29 years old in good health. The chain's CDR3 is CASNDPGTGIQETQYF. The CDR3 DNA is TGTGCCAGCAACGACCCCGGGACAGGGATACAAGAGACCCAGTACTTC.